Each of the 6 T cell receptor beta chains below was sequenced from the same sample in a study of sequential checkpoint blockade in melanoma. Only in-frame clones appear in the TCRdb table, and some are missing; sequencing was by immunoSEQ multiplex PCR. This table holds approximately 10,000 clones, roughly 80% found once. Treatment noted: randomized to nivolumab then ipilimumab (arm A) or the reverse (arm B). Source: CD8+ T cells sorted from blood (inferred from file names), taken from a patient given nivolumab and ipilimumab in sequence. The source is a human donor with melanoma.

This clone was detected a few times. CDR3: CASSFTGPIYF. The CDR3 DNA reads as TGTGCCAGCAGTTTTACAGGCCCCATATATTTT. The chain joins TRBV28 to TRBJ1-3; TRBD1 might be the D (5 bases). Trimming left V 3 bases short and J 11 bases short, with 8 bases between. The germline gives CDR1 MDHEN, CDR2 SYDVKM. CDR3 length: 11 amino acids.

The V call is TRBV5-3, the J call TRBJ2-1; D might be TRBD2 (7 bases). TRBV5-3 is reported as an ORF; its role is uncertain. V was trimmed by 4 bases and J by 4 bases, leaving 18 bases between them. The CDR3 has 16 residues. DNA for the CDR3: TGTGCCAGAAGCCCGGTCCGGGGGGCTCGGTACAATGAGCAGTTCTTC. It codes for CARSPVRGARYNEQFF.

The genes are TRBV6-5 and TRBJ1-1; no firm D call. The V gene lost 0 bases and the J gene lost 5 bases, with 13 bases spanning the gap. CDR3 length: 15 residues. In germline, CDR1 is MNHEY, CDR2 SVGAGI. This CDR3 reads CASSYSRVGWTEAFF. CDR3 DNA sequence: TGTGCCAGCAGTTACTCGAGGGTAGGGTGGACTGAAGCTTTCTTT.

The chain uses TRBV4-3 and TRBJ1-4; 8 bases line up with TRBD1. The CDR3 has 14 amino acids. V dropped 6 bases and J dropped 8; count of bases not matched to a gene: 8. CDR1 is LGHNA, CDR2 YSLEER, per germline. For the CDR3, the DNA is TGCGCCAGCAGTCCTCACAGGGGGAGCGAAAAACTGTTTTTT. Protein: CASSPHRGSEKLFF.

V and J are TRBV7-9 and TRBJ1-5; no clear D. The CDR3 is 15 amino acids. V lost 3 bases to trimming and J lost 0 bases, with 9 bases between them. Germline V CDR1 and CDR2: SEHNR, FQNEAQ (reference sequence). The CDR3 sequence: CASSLAGDSNQPQHF. In nucleotides, the CDR3 is TGTGCCAGCAGCTTGGCCGGGGATAGCAATCAGCCCCAGCATTTT.

This clone has a handful of counts. The J gene is TRBJ2-1, the V gene TRBV7-3; 13 nucleotides align to TRBD2. Unmatched junction bases numbered 7, after V lost 6 bases and J lost 8 bases. The CDR3 totals 15 residues. Germline-derived CDR1 and CDR2 are SGHTA and FQGTGA. CDR3 sequence: CASRLTSGGADEQFF. The CDR3 DNA is TGTGCCAGCAGGCTCACTAGCGGGGGGGCCGATGAGCAGTTCTTC.